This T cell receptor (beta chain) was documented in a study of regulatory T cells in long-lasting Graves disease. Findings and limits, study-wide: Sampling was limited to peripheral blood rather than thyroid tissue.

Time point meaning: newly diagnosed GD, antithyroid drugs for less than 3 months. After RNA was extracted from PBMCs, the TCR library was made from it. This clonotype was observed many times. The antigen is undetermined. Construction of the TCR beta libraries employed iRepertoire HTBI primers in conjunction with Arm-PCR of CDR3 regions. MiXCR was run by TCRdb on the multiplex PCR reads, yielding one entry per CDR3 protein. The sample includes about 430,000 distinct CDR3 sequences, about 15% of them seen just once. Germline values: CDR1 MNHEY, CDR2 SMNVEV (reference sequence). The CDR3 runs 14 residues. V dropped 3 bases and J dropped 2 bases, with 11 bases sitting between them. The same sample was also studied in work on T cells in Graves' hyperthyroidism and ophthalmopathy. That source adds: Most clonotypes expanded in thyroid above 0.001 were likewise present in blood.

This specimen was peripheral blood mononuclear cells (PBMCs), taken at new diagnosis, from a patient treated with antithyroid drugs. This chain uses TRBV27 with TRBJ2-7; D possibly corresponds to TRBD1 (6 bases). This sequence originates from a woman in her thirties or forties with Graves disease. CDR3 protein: CASSFRTAPYEQYF. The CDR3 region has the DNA TGTGCCAGCAGTTTTCGGACAGCCCCCTACGAGCAGTACTTC.